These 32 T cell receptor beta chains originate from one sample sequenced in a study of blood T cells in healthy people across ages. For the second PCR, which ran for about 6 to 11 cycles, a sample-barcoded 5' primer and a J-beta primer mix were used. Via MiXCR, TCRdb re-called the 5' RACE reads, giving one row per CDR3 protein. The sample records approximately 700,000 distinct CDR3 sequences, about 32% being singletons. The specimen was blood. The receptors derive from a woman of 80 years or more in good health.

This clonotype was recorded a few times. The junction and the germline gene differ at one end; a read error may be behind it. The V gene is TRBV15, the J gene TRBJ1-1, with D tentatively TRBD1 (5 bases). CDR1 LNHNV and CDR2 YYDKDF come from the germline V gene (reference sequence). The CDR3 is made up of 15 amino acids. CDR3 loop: CASSRAGSGGTEAFF. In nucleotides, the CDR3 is TGTGCCTCCAGCAGAGCCGGGTCCGGGGGCACTGAAGCTTTCTTT.

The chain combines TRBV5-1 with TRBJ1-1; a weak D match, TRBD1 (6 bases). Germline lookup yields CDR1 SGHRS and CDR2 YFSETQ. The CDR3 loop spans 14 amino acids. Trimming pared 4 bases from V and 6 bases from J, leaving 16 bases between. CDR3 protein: CASSLYTGSAEAFF. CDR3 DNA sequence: TGCGCCAGCAGCCTGTACACAGGGAGCGCTGAAGCTTTCTTT.

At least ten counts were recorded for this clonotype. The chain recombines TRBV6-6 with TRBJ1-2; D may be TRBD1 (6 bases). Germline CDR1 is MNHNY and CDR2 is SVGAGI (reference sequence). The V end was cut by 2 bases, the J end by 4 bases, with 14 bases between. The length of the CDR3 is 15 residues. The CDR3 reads CASSYTGQPIYGYTF. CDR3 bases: TGTGCCAGCAGTTACACAGGACAGCCGATCTATGGCTACACCTTC.

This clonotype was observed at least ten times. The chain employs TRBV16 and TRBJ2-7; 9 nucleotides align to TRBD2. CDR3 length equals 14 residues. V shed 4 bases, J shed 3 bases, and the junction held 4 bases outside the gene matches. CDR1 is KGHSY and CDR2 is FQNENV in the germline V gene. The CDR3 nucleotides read TGTGCCAGCAGCCCGCGGGGGGGCAACTACGAGCAGTACTTC. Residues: CASSPRGGNYEQYF.

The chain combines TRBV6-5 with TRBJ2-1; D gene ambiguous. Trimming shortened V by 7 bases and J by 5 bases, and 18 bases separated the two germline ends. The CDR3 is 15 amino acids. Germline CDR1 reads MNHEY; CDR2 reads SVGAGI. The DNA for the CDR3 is TGTGCCAGCACCCGCGGTGGGCGGTTTCACAATGAGCAGTTCTTC. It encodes CASTRGGRFHNEQFF.

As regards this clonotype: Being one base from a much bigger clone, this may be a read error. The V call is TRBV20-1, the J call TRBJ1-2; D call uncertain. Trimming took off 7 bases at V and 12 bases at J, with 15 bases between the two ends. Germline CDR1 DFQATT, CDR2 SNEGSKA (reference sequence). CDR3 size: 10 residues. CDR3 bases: TGCAGTGTTTCGGCGGGAGGCCACACCTTC. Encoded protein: CSVSAGGHTF.

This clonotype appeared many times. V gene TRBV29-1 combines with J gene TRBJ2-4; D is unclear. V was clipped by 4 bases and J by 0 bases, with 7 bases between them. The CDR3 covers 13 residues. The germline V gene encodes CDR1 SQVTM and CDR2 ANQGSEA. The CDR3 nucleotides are TGCAGCGTTGGGACCTTAGCCAAAAACATTCAGTACTTC. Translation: CSVGTLAKNIQYF.

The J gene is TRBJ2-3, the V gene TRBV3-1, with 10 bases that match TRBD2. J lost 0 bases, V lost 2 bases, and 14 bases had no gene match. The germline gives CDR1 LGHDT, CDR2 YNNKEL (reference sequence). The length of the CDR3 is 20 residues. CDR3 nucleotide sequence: TGTGCCAGCAGCCAACGCGTTCGAGCGGGGGGGTTCACTAGCACAGATACGCAGTATTTT. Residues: CASSQRVRAGGFTSTDTQYF.

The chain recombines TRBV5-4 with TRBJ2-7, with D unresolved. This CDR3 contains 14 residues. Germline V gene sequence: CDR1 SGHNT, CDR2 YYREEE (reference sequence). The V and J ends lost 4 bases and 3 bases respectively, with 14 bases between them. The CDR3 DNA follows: TGTGCCAGCAGCGGGGAACCAGGAGACTACGAGCAGTACTTC. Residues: CASSGEPGDYEQYF.

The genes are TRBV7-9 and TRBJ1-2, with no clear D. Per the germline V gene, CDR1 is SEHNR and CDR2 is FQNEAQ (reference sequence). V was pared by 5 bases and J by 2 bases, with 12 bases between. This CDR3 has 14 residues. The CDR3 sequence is CASSPTLGNYGYTF. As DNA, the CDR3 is TGTGCCAGCAGCCCCACGTTAGGGAACTATGGCTACACCTTC.

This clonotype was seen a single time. The CDR3 coding sequence is TGTGCCAGCAGCTTAGCCTCGGGGGACCCGGGGTACAATGAGCAGTTCTTC. It specifies CASSLASGDPGYNEQFF. This chain joins TRBV7-9 and TRBJ2-1; D is perhaps TRBD2 (6 bases). CDR3 length equals 17 residues. The germline V gene has CDR1 SEHNR and CDR2 FQNEAQ (reference sequence). The V end was cut by 0 bases, the J end by 4 bases, with 16 bases between. The full variable domain, with the rest looked up from reference TRBV7-9 and TRBJ2-1, is DTGVSQNPRHKITKRGQNVTFRCDPISEHNRLYWYRQTLGQGPEFLTYFQNEAQLEKSRLLSDRFSAERPKGSFSTLEIQRTEQGDSAMYLCASSLASGDPGYNEQFFGPGTRLTVL.

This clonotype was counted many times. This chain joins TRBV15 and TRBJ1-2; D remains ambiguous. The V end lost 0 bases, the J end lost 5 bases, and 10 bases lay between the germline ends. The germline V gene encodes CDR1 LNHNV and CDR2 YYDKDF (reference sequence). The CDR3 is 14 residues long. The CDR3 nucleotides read TGTGCCACCAGCAGAGATCGGGCGGATTATGGCTACACCTTC. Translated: CATSRDRADYGYTF.

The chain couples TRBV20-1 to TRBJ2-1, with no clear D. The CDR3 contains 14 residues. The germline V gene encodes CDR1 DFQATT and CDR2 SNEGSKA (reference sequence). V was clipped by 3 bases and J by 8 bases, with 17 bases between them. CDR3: CSARGKALMHEQFF. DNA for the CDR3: TGCAGTGCTAGGGGGAAGGCCCTTATGCATGAGCAGTTCTTC.

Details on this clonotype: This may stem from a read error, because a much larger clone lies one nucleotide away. The CDR3 nucleotides read TGTGTCAGCAGCTTAAATAGTTGGCAGTCCAATGAGCAGTTCTTC. It encodes CVSSLNSWQSNEQFF. The chain uses TRBV7-2 and TRBJ2-1; D remains ambiguous. Germline V gene lookup returns CDR1 SGHTA and CDR2 FQGNSA. The CDR3 is made up of 15 amino acids.

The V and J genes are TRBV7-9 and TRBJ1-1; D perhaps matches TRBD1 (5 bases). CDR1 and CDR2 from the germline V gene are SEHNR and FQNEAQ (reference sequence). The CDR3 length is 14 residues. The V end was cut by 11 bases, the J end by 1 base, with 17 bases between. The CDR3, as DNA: TGTGCCTACTACCCGCCGACAGAGAACACTGAAGCTTTCTTT. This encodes CAYYPPTENTEAFF.

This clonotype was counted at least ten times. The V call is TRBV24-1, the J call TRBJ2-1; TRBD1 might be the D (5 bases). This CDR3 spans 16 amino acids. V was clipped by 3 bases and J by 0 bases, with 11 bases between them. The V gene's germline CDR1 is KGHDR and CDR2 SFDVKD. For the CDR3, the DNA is TGTGCCACCAGTGATAGGGGCCGTAACTCCTACAATGAGCAGTTCTTC. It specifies CATSDRGRNSYNEQFF.

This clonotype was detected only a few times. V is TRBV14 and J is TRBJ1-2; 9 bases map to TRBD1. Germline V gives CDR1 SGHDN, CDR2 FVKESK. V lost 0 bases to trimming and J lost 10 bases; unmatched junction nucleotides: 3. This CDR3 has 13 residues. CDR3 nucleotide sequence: TGTGCCAGCAGCCAAGATAGGACAGGGGTCTACACCTTC. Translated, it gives CASSQDRTGVYTF. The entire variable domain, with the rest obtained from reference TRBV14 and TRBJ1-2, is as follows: EAGVTQFPSHSVIEKGQTVTLRCDPISGHDNLYWYRRVMGKEIKFLLHFVKESKQDESGMPNNRFLAERTGGTYSTLKVQPAELEDSGVYFCASSQDRTGVYTFGSGTRLTVV.

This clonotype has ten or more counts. CDR3 DNA: TGTGCCAGCTCACTAAAGGGACAGGCCTACGAGCAGTACTTC. Translating gives CASSLKGQAYEQYF. The chain combines TRBV18 with TRBJ2-7; 8 positions match TRBD1. The germline V gene has CDR1 KGHSH and CDR2 LQKENI. This CDR3 spans 14 amino acids. Unmatched junction bases numbered 4, after V lost 4 bases and J lost 2 bases.

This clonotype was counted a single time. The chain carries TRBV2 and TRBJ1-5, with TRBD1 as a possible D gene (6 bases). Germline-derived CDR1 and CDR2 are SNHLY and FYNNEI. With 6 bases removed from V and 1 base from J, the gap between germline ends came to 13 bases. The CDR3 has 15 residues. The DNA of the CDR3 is TGTGCCAGCAGACAGGGATGGGTGAGCAATCAGCCCCAGCATTTT. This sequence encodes CASRQGWVSNQPQHF.

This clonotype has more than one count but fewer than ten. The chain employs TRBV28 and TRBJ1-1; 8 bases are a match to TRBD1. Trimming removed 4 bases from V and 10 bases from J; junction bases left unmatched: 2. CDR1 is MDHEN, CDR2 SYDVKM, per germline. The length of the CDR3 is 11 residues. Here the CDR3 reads CASSSDRVAFF. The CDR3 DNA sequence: TGTGCCAGCAGTTCGGACAGGGTAGCTTTCTTT. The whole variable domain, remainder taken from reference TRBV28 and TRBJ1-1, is DVKVTQSSRYLVKRTGEKVFLECVQDMDHENMFWYRQDPGLGLRLIYFSYDVKMKEKGDIPEGYSVSREKKERFSLILESASTNQTSMYLCASSSDRVAFFGQGTRLTVV.

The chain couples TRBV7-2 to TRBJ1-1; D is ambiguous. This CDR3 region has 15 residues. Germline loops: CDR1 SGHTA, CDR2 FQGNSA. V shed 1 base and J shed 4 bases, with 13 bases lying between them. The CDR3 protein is CASSLVSARTTEAFF. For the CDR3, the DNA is TGTGCCAGCAGCTTAGTCTCCGCGAGGACCACTGAAGCTTTCTTT.

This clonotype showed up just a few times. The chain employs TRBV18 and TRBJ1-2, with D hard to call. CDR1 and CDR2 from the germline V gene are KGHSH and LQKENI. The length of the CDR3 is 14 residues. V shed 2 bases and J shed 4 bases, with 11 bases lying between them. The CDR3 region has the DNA TGTGCCAGCTCACCAGAGTCCCTCGGCTATGGCTACACCTTC. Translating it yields CASSPESLGYGYTF.

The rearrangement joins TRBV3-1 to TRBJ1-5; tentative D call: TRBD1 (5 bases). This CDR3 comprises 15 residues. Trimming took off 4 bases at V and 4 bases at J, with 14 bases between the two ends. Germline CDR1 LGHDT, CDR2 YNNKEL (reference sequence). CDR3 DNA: TGTGCCAGCAGCCCCGCTCGGGGGGGGAATCAGCCCCAGCATTTT. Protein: CASSPARGGNQPQHF.

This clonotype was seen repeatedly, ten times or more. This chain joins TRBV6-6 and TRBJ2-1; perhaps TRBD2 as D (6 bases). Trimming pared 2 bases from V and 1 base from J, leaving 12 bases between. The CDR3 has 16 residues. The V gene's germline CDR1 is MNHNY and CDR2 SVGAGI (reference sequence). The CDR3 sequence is CASSYEAGRSYNEQFF. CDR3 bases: TGTGCCAGCAGTTACGAGGCCGGGAGATCCTACAATGAGCAGTTCTTC.

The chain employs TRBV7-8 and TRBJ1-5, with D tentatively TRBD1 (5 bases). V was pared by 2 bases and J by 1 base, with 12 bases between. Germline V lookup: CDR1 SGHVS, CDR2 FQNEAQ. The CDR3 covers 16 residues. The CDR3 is CASSLQGAGSNQPQHF. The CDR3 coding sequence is TGTGCCAGCAGCTTACAGGGCGCGGGCAGCAATCAGCCCCAGCATTTT.

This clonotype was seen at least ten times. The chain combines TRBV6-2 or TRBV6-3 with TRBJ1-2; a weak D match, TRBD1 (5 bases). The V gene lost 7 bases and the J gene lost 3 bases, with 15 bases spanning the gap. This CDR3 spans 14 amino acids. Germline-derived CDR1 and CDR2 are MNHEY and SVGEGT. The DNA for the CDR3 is TGTGCCAGCATTGGACCGGGACTACACTATGGCTACACCTTC. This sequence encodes CASIGPGLHYGYTF.

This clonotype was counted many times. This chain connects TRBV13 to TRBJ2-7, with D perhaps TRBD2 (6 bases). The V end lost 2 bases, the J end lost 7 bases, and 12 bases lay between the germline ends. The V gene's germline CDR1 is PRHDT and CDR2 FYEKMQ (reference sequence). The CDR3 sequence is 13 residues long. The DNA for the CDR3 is TGTGCCAGCAGCTTAATAGGGGCGGGGGAGCAGTACTTC. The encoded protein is CASSLIGAGEQYF.

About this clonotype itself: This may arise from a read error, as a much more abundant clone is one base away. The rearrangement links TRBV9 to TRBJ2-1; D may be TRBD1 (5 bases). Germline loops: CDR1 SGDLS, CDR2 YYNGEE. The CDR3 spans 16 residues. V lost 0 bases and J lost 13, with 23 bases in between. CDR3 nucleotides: TGTGCCAGCAGCGTAGGGGTGGGCAGGGCAATAGAGACCCAGTTCTTC. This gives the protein CASSVGVGRAIETQFF. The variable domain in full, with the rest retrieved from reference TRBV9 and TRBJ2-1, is DSGVTQTPKHLITATGQRVTLRCSPRSGDLSVYWYQQSLDQGLQFLIQYYNGEERAKGNILERFSAQQFPDLHSELNLSSLELGDSALYFCASSVGVGRAIETQFFGPGTRLTVL.

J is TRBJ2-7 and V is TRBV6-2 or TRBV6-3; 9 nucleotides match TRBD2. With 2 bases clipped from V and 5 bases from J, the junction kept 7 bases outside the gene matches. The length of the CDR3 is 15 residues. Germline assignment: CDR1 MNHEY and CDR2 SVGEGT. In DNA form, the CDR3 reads TGTGCCAGCAGTTACGAAGGGACTAGCTTAGACGAGCAGTACTTC. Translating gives CASSYEGTSLDEQYF.

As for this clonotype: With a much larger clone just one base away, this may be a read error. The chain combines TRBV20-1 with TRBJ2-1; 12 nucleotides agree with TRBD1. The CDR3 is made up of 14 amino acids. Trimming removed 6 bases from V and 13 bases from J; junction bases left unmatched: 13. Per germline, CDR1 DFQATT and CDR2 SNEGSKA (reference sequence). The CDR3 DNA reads TGCAGTGCCAGGGACAGGGGGCGGTTGGAGACCCAGTTCTTC. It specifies CSARDRGRLETQFF.

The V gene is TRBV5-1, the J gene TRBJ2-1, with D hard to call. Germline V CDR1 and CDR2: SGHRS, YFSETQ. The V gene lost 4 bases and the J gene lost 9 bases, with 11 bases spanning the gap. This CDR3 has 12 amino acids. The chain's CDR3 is CASSREGFEQFF. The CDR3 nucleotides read TGCGCCAGCAGCCGTGAAGGGTTTGAGCAGTTCTTC.

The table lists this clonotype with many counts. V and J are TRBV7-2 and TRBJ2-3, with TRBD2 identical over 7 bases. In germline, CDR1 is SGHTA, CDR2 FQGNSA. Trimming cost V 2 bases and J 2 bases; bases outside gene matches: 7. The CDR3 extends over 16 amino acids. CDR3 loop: CASSLSQRGDTDTQYF. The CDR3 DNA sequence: TGTGCCAGCAGCTTATCCCAGCGGGGCGACACAGATACGCAGTATTTT.